A single TCR beta chain is shown here with its context. This clone's antigen is unknown. No base quality information exists; no much larger clone differs at one position. The record originates from a study of siplizumab effects on memory and regulatory T cells (dated by TCRdb to about 2019). Some background on the complete study: The study examined how the anti-CD2 antibody siplizumab affects alloreactive T-cell subsets in allogeneic mixed lymphocyte reactions built from human PBMCs.

Overall study results and their limits: Whether proliferating Tregs from siplizumab cultures actually had suppressive function was not functionally confirmed. Because sequences at frequencies below about 10^-5 were poorly captured, only a minor fraction of alloreactive clones could be mapped back to unstimulated subsets. Greater diversity appeared to be present in unstimulated naive T cells than in memory T cells, and a substantial contribution to the alloresponse seemed to be made by naive cells. Siplizumab significantly reduced the cumulative frequency of alloreactive sequences traceable to unstimulated CD4+ memory T cells. Among mappable alloreactive CD4+ clones, the Treg-derived fraction averaged approximately 72% with siplizumab versus about 25% in control reactions. A naive or memory phenotype could not be assigned to roughly 75-97% of proliferating CD4+ or CD8+ clones.

The junction carries 18 bases between V and J, which are trimmed by 0 bases and 3 bases respectively. The germline V gene encodes CDR1 LNHNV and CDR2 YYDKDF (reference sequence). The CDR3, from cysteine to phenylalanine, totals 17 residues. The entry retains the CDR3 DNA only, 51 bases that are in frame from base 1. The library relied on the immunoSEQ multiplex PCR assay. The deep sequencing platform assayed roughly 10^5 TCR templates per sample. Genomic DNA extracted from sorted T cells was used for TCRbeta CDR3 sequencing. The authors processed their data as follows. Clonal analysis of TCRbeta CDR3 data was done in the R programming language. Alloreactive CD4+ and CD8+ clones were identified by comparing unstimulated samples to CFSE-low samples taken after the reaction. By matching sequences to the repertoires of sorted unstimulated Treg and non-Treg cells, each alloreactive CD4+ clone was assigned a regulatory or non-regulatory origin. The table was pulled from immuneACCESS by TCRdb, which kept in-frame rearrangements only. Such tables lose some clones; where checked, under half of the loss comes from unresolved V genes, and the rest has no known cause. Clone size and the V and J calls come from that table; the DNA yielded D and trimming. The sample table holds 87,000 or so clones, of which around 90% were seen once. The ten largest account for around 16% of the sample.

TCRbeta CDR3 sequencing was performed on sorted unstimulated T cells and on proliferating T cells recovered from mixed lymphocyte reactions. Fresh whole blood from ten to eleven HLA-typed healthy donors served as the source for isolating PBMCs. This clonotype originated in a human donor in good health. The sequencing sample was made of CD4+ T cells sorted from blood. The V gene is TRBV15 and the J gene is TRBJ2-7, with the D gene not confidently named. The CDR3 protein sequence reads: CATSREVVAQLNYEQYF. Read as DNA, the sequence is TGTGCCACCAGCAGAGAGGTAGTGGCACAGTTGAACTACGAGCAGTACTTC.